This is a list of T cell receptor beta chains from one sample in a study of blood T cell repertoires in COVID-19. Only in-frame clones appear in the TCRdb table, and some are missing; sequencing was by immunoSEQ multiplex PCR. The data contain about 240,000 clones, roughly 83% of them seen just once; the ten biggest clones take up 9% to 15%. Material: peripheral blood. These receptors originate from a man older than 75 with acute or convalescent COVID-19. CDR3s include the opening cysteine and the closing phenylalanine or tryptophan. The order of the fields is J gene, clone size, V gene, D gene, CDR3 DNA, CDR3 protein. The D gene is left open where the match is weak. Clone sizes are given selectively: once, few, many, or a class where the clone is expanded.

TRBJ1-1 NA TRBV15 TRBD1 TGTGCCGCTAAGGCCGGGACAGGGGGGACTGAAGCTTTCTTT CAAKAGTGGTEAFF
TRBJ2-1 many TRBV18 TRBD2 TGTGCCAGCTCACCGGAAGGGACTAGCGGGATGACTAGCTCCTACAATGAGCAGTTCTTC CASSPEGTSGMTSSYNEQFF
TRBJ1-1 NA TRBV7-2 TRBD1 TGTGCCAGCAGCTTCGGGACAGGGGTATTGTATACTGAAGCTTTCTTT CASSFGTGVLYTEAFF
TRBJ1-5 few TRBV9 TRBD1 TGTGCCAGCAGCGTAGGGGACAGGGGGCCTCAGCCCCAGCATTTT CASSVGDRGPQPQHF
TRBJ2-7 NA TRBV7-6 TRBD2 TGTGCCAGCAGCCGAGAGACTAGCGGGAGAGACGAGCAGTACTTC CASSRETSGRDEQYF
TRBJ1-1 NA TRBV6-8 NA TGTGCCAGCAGCCGCAGGGGTGGCACTGAAGCTTTCTTT CASSRRGGTEAFF
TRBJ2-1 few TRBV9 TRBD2 TGTGCCAGCAGCGTAGGGAGTAGCGGGGCATACAATGAGCAGTTCTTC CASSVGSSGAYNEQFF
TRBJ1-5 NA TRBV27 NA TGTGCCAGCAGTTTATCGAGTGGCAATCAGCCCCAGCATTTT CASSLSSGNQPQHF
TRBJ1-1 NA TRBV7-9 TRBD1 TGTGCCAGCAGCGACAGGGGGCGTCCGGGCGAAGCTTTCTTT CASSDRGRPGEAFF
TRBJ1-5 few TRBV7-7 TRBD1 TGTGCTAGCAGCTTAGGGGACAGGAGATGGAGGGGGGATCAGCCCCAGCATTTT CASSLGDRRWRGDQPQHF
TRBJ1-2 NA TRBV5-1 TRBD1 TGCGCCAGCAGCAAAGAAACAGGGGAAGGCTACACCTTC CASSKETGEGYTF
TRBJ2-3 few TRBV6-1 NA TGTGCCAGCAGTGAAGAACAGGGAACAGATACGCAGTATTTT CASSEEQGTDTQYF
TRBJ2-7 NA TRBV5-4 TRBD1 TGTGCCAGCAGCTTCCAGGGGGCCTACGAGCAGTACTTC CASSFQGAYEQYF
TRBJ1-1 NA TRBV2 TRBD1 TGTGCCAGCAGTGTAATTGACAGGGGGCTATCTGAAGCTTTCTTT CASSVIDRGLSEAFF
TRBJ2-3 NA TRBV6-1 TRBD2 TGTGCCAGCAGTGAAAGGGGCCGACTAGCGGGAGCAAGCACAGATACGCAGTATTTT CASSERGRLAGASTDTQYF
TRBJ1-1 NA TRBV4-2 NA TGTGCCAGCAGCCAAGGGACAAAGATGAACACTGAAGCTTTCTTT CASSQGTKMNTEAFF
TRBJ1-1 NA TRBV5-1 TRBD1 TGCGCCAGCAGCCACGTGGACAGGGGGCTTGGTGAAGCTTTCTTT CASSHVDRGLGEAFF
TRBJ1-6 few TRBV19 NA TGTGCCAGTAGTAGGGAGGCTGTAAGCTCCTATAATTCACCCCTCCACTTT CASSREAVSSYNSPLHF
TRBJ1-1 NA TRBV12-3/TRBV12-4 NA TGTGCCAGCAGTTCGAGGAACACTGAAGCTTTCTTT CASSSRNTEAFF
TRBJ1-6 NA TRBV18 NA TGTGCCAGCTCACCATTCGCGGGTCCTCAGGGGAATTCACCCCTCCACTTT CASSPFAGPQGNSPLHF
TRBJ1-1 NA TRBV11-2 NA TGTGCCAGCAGCTTAGCCTGGGGGGTGAACACTGAAGCTTTCTTT CASSLAWGVNTEAFF
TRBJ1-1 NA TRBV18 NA TGTGCCGGATCCGTCGGGCCGAGGGACACTGAAGCTTTCTTT CAGSVGPRDTEAFF
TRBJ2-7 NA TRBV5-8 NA TGTGCCAGCAGCTTCCACTACGAGCAGTACTTC CASSFHYEQYF
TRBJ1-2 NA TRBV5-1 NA TGCGCCAGCAGCTTGGGAGTAGAGGGAGGCTACACCTTC CASSLGVEGGYTF
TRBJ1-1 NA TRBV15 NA TGTGCCACCAGCAGAGAATCTCCAGGGGTGAATAAGGCTTTCTTT CATSRESPGVNKAFF
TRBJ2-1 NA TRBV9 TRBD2 TGTGCCAGCAGCGTAGACAGGCTAGCGGGGTTTTACAATGAGCAGTTCTTC CASSVDRLAGFYNEQFF
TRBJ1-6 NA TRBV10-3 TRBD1 TGTGCCATCAGTGCAAGGGACAGTCCTAATTCACCCCTCCACTTT CAISARDSPNSPLHF
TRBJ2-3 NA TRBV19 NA TGTGCCAGTAGTATAGTCAGGGCTCGCACAGATACGCAGTATTTT CASSIVRARTDTQYF
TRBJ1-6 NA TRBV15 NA TGTGCCACCAGCAGAGAACAGGGAAGCTCACCCCTCCACTTT CATSREQGSSPLHF
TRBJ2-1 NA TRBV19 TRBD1 TGTGCCAGTAGTCCCGAAACGGGACAGACGTCCTACAATGAGCAGTTCTTC CASSPETGQTSYNEQFF